This T cell receptor beta chain was sequenced in a study of T cell responses to AZD1222 COVID-19 vaccine. Generated by immunoSEQ multiplex PCR, the TCRdb table keeps only in-frame clones and is missing some. The table records about 110,000 clones, approximately 92% of them present only once. V gave up 2 bases and J gave up 4 bases, with 8 bases separating them. The germline V gene encodes CDR1 SGHDN and CDR2 FVKESK. There are 13 residues in the CDR3. The V gene is TRBV14, the J gene TRBJ1-1, with D unresolved. The source material was peripheral blood, sampled on day 0 of AZD1222 vaccination. This receptor was obtained from an adult in good health. The CDR3 coding sequence is TGTGCCAGCAGCCAACGCCGATCCACTGAAGCTTTCTTT. This gives the protein CASSQRRSTEAFF.